This T cell receptor beta chain was profiled in a study of blood T cell repertoires in COVID-19. Trimming cost V 0 bases and J 1 base, with 9 bases left between them. The CDR3 sequence is 15 residues long. Germline values: CDR1 ENHRY, CDR2 SYGVKD. The repertoire was sequenced with immunoSEQ multiplex PCR; TCRdb's copy has only in-frame clones and lacks some. This sample has 100,000 to 150,000 clones, with 75% to 90% found just once. The TCR comes from a man between 60 and 75 years old with COVID-19, enrolled during active disease. The V and J genes are TRBV10-3 and TRBJ1-2; D uncertain. The sample was peripheral blood. The CDR3 region is CAISESPAVNYGYTF. In DNA, the CDR3 is TGTGCCATCAGTGAGTCCCCCGCGGTTAACTATGGCTACACCTTC.